These T cell receptor beta chains were read from a single sample in a study of cytomegalovirus exposure and HLA in healthy donors. Repertoires were generated with immunoSEQ multiplex PCR, while TCRdb's copy carries only in-frame clones and drops some. The sample holds under 250,000 clones, around 78% seen once. Sequencing was carried out using PBMCs. These receptors were obtained from a woman aged 18-29 years in good health and CMV-seronegative. Both conserved end residues are part of each CDR3. D genes are given only for firm matches. Not all rows give a size; the values are once, few, many and, for expanded clones, a class.

v_gene	j_gene	d_gene	len	abundance	CDR3aa	CDR3nt
TRBV7-9	TRBJ1-2	TRBD1	15	-	CASLTIGGTDSGYTF	TGTGCCAGCCTCACGATAGGGGGCACCGACTCTGGCTACACCTTC
TRBV29-1	TRBJ1-2	-	12	-	CSVGAQAGGYTF	TGCAGCGTTGGAGCACAGGCGGGAGGCTACACCTTC
TRBV5-4	TRBJ1-2	TRBD1	14	-	CASRPQGANYGYTF	TGTGCCAGCAGGCCCCAGGGGGCTAACTATGGCTACACCTTC
TRBV5-1	TRBJ2-1	TRBD2	19	-	CASRLGLAGVRGSYNEQFF	TGCGCCAGCAGATTGGGCCTAGCGGGGGTCAGAGGCTCCTACAATGAGCAGTTCTTC
TRBV6-5	TRBJ1-1	-	13	-	CASSLGRGSEAFF	TGTGCCAGCAGTTTGGGCAGGGGATCTGAAGCTTTCTTT
TRBV19	TRBJ2-5	-	15	-	CASSIGRGVQETQYF	TGTGCCAGTAGTATAGGGAGGGGTGTACAAGAGACCCAGTACTTC
TRBV5-1	TRBJ2-3	TRBD2	17	-	CASSSGGLAGLTDTQYF	TGCGCCAGCAGCTCAGGAGGTCTAGCGGGACTCACAGATACGCAGTATTTT
TRBV4-1	TRBJ1-2	-	17	-	CASSPVAGASLGYGYTF	TGCGCCAGCAGCCCAGTGGCGGGGGCGAGTCTTGGCTATGGCTACACCTTC
TRBV6-5	TRBJ1-1	-	14	-	CASSPMGSGTEAFF	TGTGCCAGCAGCCCCATGGGGTCAGGAACTGAAGCTTTCTTT
TRBV6-6	TRBJ2-7	-	16	-	CASSYTTFSSSYEQYF	TGTGCCAGCAGTTACACGACTTTTTCTAGCTCCTACGAGCAGTACTTC
TRBV2	TRBJ2-2	TRBD1	16	-	CASSDIQGAIAGELFF	TGTGCCAGCAGTGATATACAGGGGGCTATCGCCGGGGAGCTGTTTTTT
TRBV27	TRBJ1-5	-	15	-	CASSPFAGSNQPQHF	TGTGCCAGCAGTCCCTTCGCGGGTAGCAATCAGCCCCAGCATTTT
TRBV6-5	TRBJ2-2	-	13	-	CASSNRNTGELFF	TGTGCCAGCAGTAACAGGAACACCGGGGAGCTGTTTTTT
TRBV5-1	TRBJ1-4	-	17	-	CASSLGGIGATNEKLFF	TGCGCCAGCAGCTTGGGGGGGATCGGTGCAACTAATGAAAAACTGTTTTTT
TRBV10-3	TRBJ2-7	-	14	few	CATLGGTSRGEQYF	TGTGCCACGCTAGGGGGTACTAGTCGAGGCGAGCAGTACTTC
TRBV6-5	TRBJ1-1	-	15	-	CASSYSGRLNTEAFF	TGTGCCAGCAGTTACTCGGGCAGGTTGAACACTGAAGCTTTCTTT
TRBV27	TRBJ1-2	-	15	-	CASSLGRGSNYGYTF	TGTGCCAGCAGTTTGGGGCGGGGGTCTAACTATGGCTACACCTTC
TRBV11-2	TRBJ2-3	TRBD2	14	once	CASSSGTSPDTQYF	TGTGCCAGCAGCTCCGGGACTAGCCCAGATACGCAGTATTTT
TRBV28	TRBJ2-7	TRBD2	14	-	CASSQSGRAGEQYF	TGTGCCAGCAGCCAGAGCGGGAGGGCCGGCGAGCAGTACTTC
TRBV6-5	TRBJ2-7	TRBD2	14	-	CASSISVAGYEQYF	TGTGCCAGCAGTATCTCCGTAGCGGGATACGAGCAGTACTTC
TRBV9	TRBJ1-3	TRBD1	17	few	CASSGRQGPSSGNTIYF	TGTGCCAGCAGCGGACGACAGGGGCCGAGCTCTGGAAACACCATATATTTT
TRBV28	TRBJ1-4	-	15	-	CASSSIWGADEKLFF	TGTGCCAGCAGTTCAATTTGGGGGGCAGATGAAAAACTGTTTTTT
TRBV5-1	TRBJ2-1	TRBD2	15	-	CASSILAGDYNEQFF	TGCGCCAGCAGCATACTAGCGGGAGATTACAATGAGCAGTTCTTC
TRBV10-3	TRBJ1-5	-	14	-	CAISEQVSNQPQHF	TGTGCCATCAGTGAACAGGTCAGCAATCAGCCCCAGCATTTT